The 20 T cell receptor beta chains below were found in one sample sequenced in a study of blood T cell repertoires in COVID-19. Assay: immunoSEQ multiplex PCR; the TCRdb copy retains only in-frame clones and omits some. The data hold roughly 22,000 clones, with 75% to 90% observed a single time. The sequenced sample was peripheral blood. These receptors were collected from a woman aged 70-85 years with COVID-19, enrolled during active disease.

V and J are TRBV7-2 and TRBJ1-1; possible D gene TRBD1, 5 bases. The CDR3 has 12 amino acids. Between the trimmed V and J ends, which lost 4 bases and 11 bases, there was a span of 14 bases. Germline lookup yields CDR1 SGHTA and CDR2 FQGNSA. This chain's CDR3 is CASSSGTGRAFF. CDR3 coding DNA: TGTGCCAGCAGCTCCGGGACGGGGAGGGCTTTCTTT.

The chain recombines TRBV9 with TRBJ2-3, with 10 bases fitting TRBD1. After removal of 0 bases from V and 4 bases from J, the junction contained 5 bases not matched to a gene. This CDR3 is 16 amino acids long. The germline V gene has CDR1 SGDLS and CDR2 YYNGEE. CDR3 sequence: CASSVATGGTSDTQYF. Written as DNA, the CDR3 is TGTGCCAGCAGCGTAGCGACAGGGGGCACATCAGATACGCAGTATTTT. The full variable domain, rest sourced from reference TRBV9 and TRBJ2-3, is DSGVTQTPKHLITATGQRVTLRCSPRSGDLSVYWYQQSLDQGLQFLIQYYNGEERAKGNILERFSAQQFPDLHSELNLSSLELGDSALYFCASSVATGGTSDTQYFGPGTRLTVL.

The rearrangement links TRBV7-9 to TRBJ1-2; 11 bases match TRBD1. The V gene's germline CDR1 is SEHNR and CDR2 FQNEAQ (reference sequence). The CDR3 is made up of 14 amino acids. Trimming removed 7 bases from V and 2 bases from J; junction bases left unmatched: 3. This CDR3 reads CASTRTGGNYGYTF. DNA for the CDR3: TGTGCCAGCACCCGGACAGGGGGCAACTATGGCTACACCTTC.

The rearrangement uses TRBV3-1 (or the pseudogene TRBV3-2) and TRBJ2-7; 7 bases match TRBD2. This CDR3 has 16 residues. V was pared by 2 bases and J by 3 bases, with 10 bases of the junction left unmatched. Germline V gene data show CDR1 as LGHDT and CDR2 as YNNKEL (reference sequence). The CDR3 nucleotides read TGTGCCAGCAGCCAAACAGAGCCCGGCGGGGGCTACGAGCAGTACGTC. As protein: CASSQTEPGGGYEQYV.

The chain combines TRBV5-5 with TRBJ1-2; 8 positions agree with TRBD1. Germline-derived CDR1 and CDR2 are SGHKS and YYEKEE (reference sequence). With V trimmed by 2 bases and J by 2 bases, 8 bases remained unmatched. The CDR3 is made up of 16 amino acids. DNA for the CDR3: TGTGCCAGCAGCTTATTACAGGGGGTTGCGAACTATGGCTACACCTTC. Protein product: CASSLLQGVANYGYTF.

V is TRBV6-2 or TRBV6-3 and J is TRBJ2-7; TRBD2 matches 8 bases. V was clipped by 6 bases and J by 4 bases; unmatched bases: 14. The germline CDR1 and CDR2 sequences are MNHEY and SVGEGT. This CDR3 has 16 residues. The DNA of the CDR3 is TGTGCCAGCAGCGTGGCCGTAGCGGGGATTTCATACGAGCAGTACTTC. It yields the protein CASSVAVAGISYEQYF.

This chain uses TRBV14 with TRBJ1-3; no definite D call. V lost 0 bases and J lost 3, with 15 bases in between. CDR1 and CDR2 from the germline V gene are SGHDN and FVKESK. The CDR3 consists of 17 residues. CDR3 residues: CASSQDRLAGGGNTIYF. The DNA of the CDR3 is TGTGCCAGCAGCCAAGATCGACTCGCGGGAGGTGGAAACACCATATATTTT.

A single count supports this clone. The chain is built from TRBV19 and TRBJ1-5, with D maybe TRBD1 (6 bases). The CDR3 totals 15 residues. V lost 3 bases and J 2 bases, leaving 11 bases between the germline ends. CDR1 LNHDA and CDR2 SQIVND come from the germline V gene (reference sequence). In DNA, the CDR3 is TGTGCCAGTAGTATGGGGACACAGGGCAATCAGCCCCAGCATTTT. It codes for CASSMGTQGNQPQHF.

V gene TRBV15 combines with J gene TRBJ2-7; 8 nucleotides match TRBD2. CDR1 and CDR2 from the germline V gene are LNHNV and YYDKDF (reference sequence). The CDR3 contains 14 residues. With V trimmed by 2 bases and J by 0 bases, 0 bases remained unmatched. As DNA, the CDR3 is TGTGCCACCAGCAGAAGCGGGAGCTCCTACGAGCAGTACGTC. Translated, it gives CATSRSGSSYEQYV.

V usage is TRBV10-3 and J usage is TRBJ1-2, with 9 bases lining up with TRBD1. CDR3 length: 13 residues. The trim removed 7 bases at V and 5 bases at J, leaving 5 bases unmatched. The germline CDR1 and CDR2 sequences are ENHRY and SYGVKD. CDR3 loop: CAITRDRAYGYTF. CDR3 nucleotides: TGTGCCATCACCCGGGACAGGGCATATGGCTACACCTTC.

The chain combines TRBV5-4 with TRBJ1-2; D is perhaps TRBD1 (6 bases). Germline lookup yields CDR1 SGHNT and CDR2 YYREEE (reference sequence). Trimming took 4 bases from V and 4 from J, leaving 8 bases between them. This CDR3 has 12 amino acids. CDR3 protein: CASSQDSYGYTF. The CDR3 nucleotides read TGTGCCAGCAGCCAGGACAGCTATGGCTACACCTTC. The full variable domain, its missing parts supplied by reference TRBV5-4 and TRBJ1-2, is ETGVTQSPTHLIKTRGQQVTLRCSSQSGHNTVSWYQQALGQGPQFIFQYYREEENGRGNFPPRFSGLQFPNYSSELNVNALELDDSALYLCASSQDSYGYTFGSGTRLTVV.

The chain uses TRBV11-2 and TRBJ1-1; D is undetermined. Looked up from germline, CDR1 is SGHAT and CDR2 is FQNNGV. With 1 base removed from V and 1 base from J, the gap between germline ends came to 10 bases. This CDR3 is built from 15 residues. The CDR3 sequence is CASSLATPGNTEAFF. As DNA, the CDR3 is TGTGCCAGCAGCTTAGCCACCCCGGGGAACACTGAAGCTTTCTTT.

The V and J genes are TRBV7-2 and TRBJ2-3; 8 nucleotides match TRBD2. The V segment lost 5 bases and the J segment 1 base; nucleotides outside the gene matches: 5. CDR3 length: 15 amino acids. Germline V CDR1 and CDR2: SGHTA, FQGNSA. In DNA, the CDR3 is TGTGCCAGCAGCCCAGGGACTAGAGGCACAGATACGCAGTATTTT. Amino acids: CASSPGTRGTDTQYF.

V usage is TRBV18 and J usage is TRBJ1-4; 7 bases match TRBD1. The germline gives CDR1 KGHSH, CDR2 LQKENI. This CDR3 has 14 residues. With 3 bases clipped from V and 5 bases from J, the junction kept 3 bases outside the gene matches. CDR3 nucleotides: TGTGCCAGCTCACCGACAGGGAGAAATGAAAAACTGTTTTTT. Amino acids: CASSPTGRNEKLFF.

The V call is TRBV5-5, the J call TRBJ1-2, with D perhaps matching TRBD1 (6 bases). The germline CDR1 and CDR2 sequences are SGHKS and YYEKEE (reference sequence). V lost 1 base to trimming and J lost 3 bases, with 16 bases between them. The CDR3 covers 16 residues. Written as DNA, the CDR3 is TGTGCCAGCAGCTTGTCCCTGGGGGCCCTATACTATGGCTACACCTTC. This codes for CASSLSLGALYYGYTF. Full variable domain (remainder filled in from reference TRBV5-5 and TRBJ1-2): DAGVTQSPTHLIKTRGQQVTLRCSPISGHKSVSWYQQVLGQGPQFIFQYYEKEERGRGNFPDRFSARQFPNYSSELNVNALLLGDSALYLCASSLSLGALYYGYTFGSGTRLTVV.

This clone was detected only a few times. V usage is TRBV9 and J usage is TRBJ1-6, with D possibly matching TRBD1 (5 bases). CDR1 SGDLS and CDR2 YYNGEE come from the germline V gene. This CDR3 region has 14 residues. The ends were cut back, 0 bases at V and 8 bases at J, with 9 bases in the middle. CDR3 sequence (DNA): TGTGCCAGCAGCGTAGATCCAGGGCATTCACCCCTCCACTTT. Amino acid sequence: CASSVDPGHSPLHF. Full variable domain (remainder filled in from reference TRBV9 and TRBJ1-6): DSGVTQTPKHLITATGQRVTLRCSPRSGDLSVYWYQQSLDQGLQFLIQYYNGEERAKGNILERFSAQQFPDLHSELNLSSLELGDSALYFCASSVDPGHSPLHFGNGTRLTVT.

The chain couples TRBV7-3 to TRBJ2-1; 12 bases line up with TRBD2. The CDR3 covers 15 residues. J gave up 4 bases and V 5 bases, and 3 bases lay outside the gene matches. Germline V gene lookup returns CDR1 SGHTA and CDR2 FQGTGA. The CDR3 spells CASSATSGGYNEQFF. The CDR3 nucleotides read TGTGCCAGCAGCGCCACTAGCGGGGGGTACAATGAGCAGTTCTTC. The variable domain in full, completed from reference TRBV7-3 and TRBJ2-1, reads GAGVSQTPSNKVTEKGKYVELRCDPISGHTALYWYRQSLGQGPEFLIYFQGTGAADDSGLPNDRFFAVRPEGSVSTLKIQRTERGDSAVYLCASSATSGGYNEQFFGPGTRLTVL.

CDR3 coding DNA: TGTGCCAGCAGCTTGGCCAGGTCCTACGAGCAGTACTTC. Protein product: CASSLARSYEQYF. V is TRBV5-4 and J is TRBJ2-7; D remains unclear. Germline V lookup: CDR1 SGHNT, CDR2 YYREEE (reference sequence). The CDR3 has 13 amino acids. V lost 0 bases and J lost 1, with 5 bases in between.

This sequence joins TRBV6-6 and TRBJ1-5, with 8 positions matching TRBD1. Germline CDR1 is MNHNY and CDR2 is SVGAGI (reference sequence). V shed 7 bases, J shed 6 bases, and the junction held 5 bases outside the gene matches. The CDR3 is 13 amino acids. CDR3 sequence (DNA): TGTGCCAGCACCTTACAGGGGGGTCAGCCCCAGCATTTT. Its translation: CASTLQGGQPQHF.

The chain has TRBV2 and TRBJ2-7, with 9 bases fitting TRBD2. V was clipped by 3 bases and J by 1 base; unmatched bases: 7. The CDR3 consists of 16 residues. In germline, CDR1 is SNHLY, CDR2 FYNNEI. CDR3 amino acids: CASSDGGLAISYEQYF. The CDR3 nucleotides are TGTGCCAGCAGTGACGGGGGACTAGCAATATCCTACGAGCAGTACTTC.